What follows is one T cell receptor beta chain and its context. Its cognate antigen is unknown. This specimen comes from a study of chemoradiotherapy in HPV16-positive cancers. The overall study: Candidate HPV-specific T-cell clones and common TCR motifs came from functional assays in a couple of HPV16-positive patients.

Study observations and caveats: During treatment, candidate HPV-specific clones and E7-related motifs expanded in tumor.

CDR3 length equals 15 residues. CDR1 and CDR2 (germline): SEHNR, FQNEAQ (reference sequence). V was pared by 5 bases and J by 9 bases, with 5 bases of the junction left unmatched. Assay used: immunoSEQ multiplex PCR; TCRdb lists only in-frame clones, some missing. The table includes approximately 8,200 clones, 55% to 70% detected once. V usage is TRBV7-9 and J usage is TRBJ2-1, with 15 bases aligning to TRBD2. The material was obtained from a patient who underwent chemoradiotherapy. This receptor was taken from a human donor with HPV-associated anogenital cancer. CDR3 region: CASSHGTSGRTEQFF. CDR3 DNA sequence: TGTGCCAGCAGCCACGGGACTAGCGGGAGGACTGAGCAGTTCTTC.